These T cell receptor beta chains were read from a single sample in a study of shared clonotypes between healthy human individuals. TCRdb keeps only in-frame clones here, not all; method: immunoSEQ multiplex PCR. Of more than 1 million clones in the sample, around three quarters were seen once. Sequencing was performed on memory CD4+ T cells from PBMCs. The receptors here all came from a man between 18 and 35 years old in good health. Some clones in this sample may be carry-over from other donors' samples. Both conserved end residues are part of each CDR3.

TRBV20-1	TRBJ1-2	CSPLGLGGYTF
TRBV5-1	TRBJ2-2	CASSLGTGSAGELFF
TRBV5-1	TRBJ2-5	CASSNLPGQGAGETQYF
TRBV27	TRBJ2-1	CASLPARRGEQFF
TRBV27	TRBJ2-2	CASSSYRTGVPGELFF
TRBV28	TRBJ2-7	CASSGGGGSYEQYF
TRBV2	TRBJ2-1	CASGEGIYNEQFF
TRBV28	TRBJ2-2	CASSSPGTAITGELFF
TRBV27	TRBJ2-3	CASSLFTTPDTQYF
TRBV7-2	TRBJ2-1	CASSTTGGWNEQFF
TRBV5-4	TRBJ2-1	CASSLLLGPDSYNEQFF
TRBV4-2	TRBJ2-3	CASSQDPGGGDTQYF
TRBV7-9	TRBJ2-3	CASSPGGLDTQYF
TRBV27	TRBJ1-2	CASRTGNYGYTF
TRBV6-1	TRBJ1-2	CASRPGGGGDYGYTF
TRBV7-9	TRBJ1-1	CASSLDPTGAFF
TRBV5-1	TRBJ2-3	CASSSPGSTDTQYF
TRBV11-3	TRBJ2-1	CASSAGRAGEQFF
TRBV28	TRBJ1-2	CASSFITVPGGYTF
TRBV9	TRBJ1-2	CASSARQGSRYTF
TRBV7-6	TRBJ2-5	CASSSQGGRDETQYF
TRBV19	TRBJ1-2	CASSMDNYGYTF
TRBV28	TRBJ2-1	CASRFSGSSYNEQFF
TRBV5-1	TRBJ2-3	CASSSLSTDTQYF